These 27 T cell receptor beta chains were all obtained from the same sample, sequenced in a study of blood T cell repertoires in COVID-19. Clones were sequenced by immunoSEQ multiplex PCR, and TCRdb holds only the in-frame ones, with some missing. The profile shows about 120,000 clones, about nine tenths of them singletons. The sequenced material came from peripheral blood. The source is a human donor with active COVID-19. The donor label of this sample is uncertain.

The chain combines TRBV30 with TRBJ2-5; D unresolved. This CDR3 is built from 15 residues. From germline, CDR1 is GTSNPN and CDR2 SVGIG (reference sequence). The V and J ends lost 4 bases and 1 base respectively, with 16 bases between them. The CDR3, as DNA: TGTGCCTGGAAGGATGCGAACCGACTCCAAGAGACCCAGTACTTC. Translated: CAWKDANRLQETQYF.

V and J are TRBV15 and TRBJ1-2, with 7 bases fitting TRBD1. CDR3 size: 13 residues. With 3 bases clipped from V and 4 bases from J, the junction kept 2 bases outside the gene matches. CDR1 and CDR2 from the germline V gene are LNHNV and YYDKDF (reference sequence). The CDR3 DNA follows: TGTGCCACCAGCAGGGGGGACAGCTATGGCTACACCTTC. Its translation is CATSRGDSYGYTF.

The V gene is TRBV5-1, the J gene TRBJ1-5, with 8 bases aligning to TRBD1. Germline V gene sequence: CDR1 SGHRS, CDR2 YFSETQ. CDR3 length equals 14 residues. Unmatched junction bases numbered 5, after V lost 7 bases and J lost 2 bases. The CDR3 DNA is TGCGCCAGCTCCCCGGGACAGGGCAATCAGCCCCAGCATTTT. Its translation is CASSPGQGNQPQHF.

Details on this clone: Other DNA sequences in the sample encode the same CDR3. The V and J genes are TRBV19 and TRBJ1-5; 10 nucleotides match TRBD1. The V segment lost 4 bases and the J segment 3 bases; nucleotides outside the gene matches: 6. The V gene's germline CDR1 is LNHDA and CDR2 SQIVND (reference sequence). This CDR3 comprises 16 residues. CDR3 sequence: CASSTPDRGNNQPQHF. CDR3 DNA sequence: TGTGCCAGTAGTACCCCGGACAGGGGGAACAATCAGCCCCAGCATTTT.

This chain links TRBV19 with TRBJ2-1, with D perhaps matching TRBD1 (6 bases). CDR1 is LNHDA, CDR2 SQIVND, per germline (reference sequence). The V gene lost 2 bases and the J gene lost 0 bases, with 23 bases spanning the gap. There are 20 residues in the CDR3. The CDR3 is CASSITMEGRGPNSYNEQFF. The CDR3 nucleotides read TGTGCCAGTAGTATAACTATGGAAGGCAGGGGCCCGAACTCCTACAATGAGCAGTTCTTC.

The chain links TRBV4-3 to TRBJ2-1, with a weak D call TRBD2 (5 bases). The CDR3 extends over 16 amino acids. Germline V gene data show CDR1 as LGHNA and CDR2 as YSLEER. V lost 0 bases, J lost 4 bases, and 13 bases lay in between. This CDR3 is CASSQDQAGGYNEQFF. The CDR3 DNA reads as TGCGCCAGCAGCCAAGATCAGGCGGGTGGTTACAATGAGCAGTTCTTC.

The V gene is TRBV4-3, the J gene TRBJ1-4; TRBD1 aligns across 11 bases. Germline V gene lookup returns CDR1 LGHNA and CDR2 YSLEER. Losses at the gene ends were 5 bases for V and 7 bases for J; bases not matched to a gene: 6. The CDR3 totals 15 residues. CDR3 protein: CASSSDRGRLEKLFF. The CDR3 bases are TGCGCCAGCAGCTCGGACAGGGGGCGGCTTGAAAAACTGTTTTTT.

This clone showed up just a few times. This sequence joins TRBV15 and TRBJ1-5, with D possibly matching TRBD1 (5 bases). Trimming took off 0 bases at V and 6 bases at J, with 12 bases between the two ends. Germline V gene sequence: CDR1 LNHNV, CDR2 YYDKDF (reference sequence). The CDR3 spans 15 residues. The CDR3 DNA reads TGTGCCACCAGCAGAGAAAGGGGCAGGGCTCAGCCCCAGCATTTT. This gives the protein CATSRERGRAQPQHF.

For the CDR3, the DNA is TGTGCCAGCAGCTTGACAGAGTATAGCAATCAGCCCCAGCATTTT. This gives the protein CASSLTEYSNQPQHF. The chain employs TRBV7-8 and TRBJ1-5; D may be TRBD1 (5 bases). The length of the CDR3 is 15 residues. The V and J ends lost 3 bases and 0 bases respectively, with 9 bases between them. The germline gives CDR1 SGHVS, CDR2 FQNEAQ.

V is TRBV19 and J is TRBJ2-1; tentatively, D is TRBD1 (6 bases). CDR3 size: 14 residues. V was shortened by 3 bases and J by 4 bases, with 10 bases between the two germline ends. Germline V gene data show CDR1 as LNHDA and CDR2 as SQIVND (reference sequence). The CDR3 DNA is TGTGCCAGTAGTATTCAGGGGTTGTACAATGAGCAGTTCTTC. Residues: CASSIQGLYNEQFF.

CDR3 loop: CASSQVQGGKMLSYNSPLHF. CDR3 DNA sequence: TGCGCCAGCAGCCAAGTTCAGGGAGGTAAAATGCTCTCCTATAATTCACCCCTCCACTTT. J is TRBJ1-6 and V is TRBV4-1, with a weak D call TRBD1 (5 bases). This CDR3 spans 20 amino acids. V was pared by 1 base and J by 0 bases, with 19 bases between. Per the germline V gene, CDR1 is MGHRA and CDR2 is YSYEKL.

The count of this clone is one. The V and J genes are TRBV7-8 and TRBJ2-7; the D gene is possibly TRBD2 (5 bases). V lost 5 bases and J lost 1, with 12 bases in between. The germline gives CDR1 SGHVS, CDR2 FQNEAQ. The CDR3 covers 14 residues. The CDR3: CASSPLVISYEQYF. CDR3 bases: TGTGCCAGCAGCCCACTAGTCATATCCTACGAGCAGTACTTC.

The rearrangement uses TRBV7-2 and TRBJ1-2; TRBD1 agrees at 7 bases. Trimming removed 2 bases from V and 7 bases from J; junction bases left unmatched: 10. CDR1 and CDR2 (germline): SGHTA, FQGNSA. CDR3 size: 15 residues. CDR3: CASSLSRRQGGGYTF. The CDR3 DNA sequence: TGTGCCAGCAGCTTAAGTCGTCGACAGGGCGGTGGCTACACCTTC.

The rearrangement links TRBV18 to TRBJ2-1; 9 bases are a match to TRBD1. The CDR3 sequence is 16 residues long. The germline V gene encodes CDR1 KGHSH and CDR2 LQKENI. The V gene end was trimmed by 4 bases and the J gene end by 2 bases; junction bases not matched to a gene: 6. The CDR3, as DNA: TGTGCCAGCTCACTAGGACAGGGGCAACCCTACAATGAGCAGTTCTTC. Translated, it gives CASSLGQGQPYNEQFF. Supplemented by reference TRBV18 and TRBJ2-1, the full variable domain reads NAGVMQNPRHLVRRRGQEARLRCSPMKGHSHVYWYRQLPEEGLKFMVYLQKENIIDESGMPKERFSAEFPKEGPSILRIQQVVRGDSAAYFCASSLGQGQPYNEQFFGPGTRLTVL.

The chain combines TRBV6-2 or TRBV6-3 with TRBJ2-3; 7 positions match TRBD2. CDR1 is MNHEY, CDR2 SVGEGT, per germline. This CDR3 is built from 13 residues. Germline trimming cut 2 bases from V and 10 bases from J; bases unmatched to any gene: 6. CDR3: CASSYTGTIAQYF. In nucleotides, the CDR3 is TGTGCCAGCAGTTACACCGGGACTATCGCGCAGTATTTT.

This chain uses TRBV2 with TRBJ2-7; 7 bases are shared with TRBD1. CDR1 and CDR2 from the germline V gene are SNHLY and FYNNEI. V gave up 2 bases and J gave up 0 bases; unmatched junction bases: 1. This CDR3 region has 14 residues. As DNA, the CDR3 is TGTGCCAGCAGTGAACAGGGGGTCTCCTACGAGCAGTACTTC. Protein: CASSEQGVSYEQYF.

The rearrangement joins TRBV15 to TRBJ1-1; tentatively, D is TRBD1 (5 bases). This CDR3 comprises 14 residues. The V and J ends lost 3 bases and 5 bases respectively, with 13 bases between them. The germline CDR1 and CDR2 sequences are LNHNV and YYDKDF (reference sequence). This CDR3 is CATSSQGGRTEAFF. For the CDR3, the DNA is TGTGCCACCAGCAGCCAGGGAGGTAGGACTGAAGCTTTCTTT.

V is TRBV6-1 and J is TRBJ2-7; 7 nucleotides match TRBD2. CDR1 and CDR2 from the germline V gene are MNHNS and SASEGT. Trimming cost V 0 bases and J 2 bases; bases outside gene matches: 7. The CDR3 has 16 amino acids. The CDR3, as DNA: TGTGCCAGCAGTGAAGCGGTGGGGGGGAATACCTACGAGCAGTACTTC. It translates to CASSEAVGGNTYEQYF.

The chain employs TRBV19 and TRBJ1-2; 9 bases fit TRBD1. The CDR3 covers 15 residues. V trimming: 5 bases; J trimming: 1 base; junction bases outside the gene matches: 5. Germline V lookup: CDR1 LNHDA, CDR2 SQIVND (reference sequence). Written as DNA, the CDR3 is TGTGCCAGTAGTGCGGGACAGGGCCTTAACTATGGCTACACCTTC. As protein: CASSAGQGLNYGYTF.

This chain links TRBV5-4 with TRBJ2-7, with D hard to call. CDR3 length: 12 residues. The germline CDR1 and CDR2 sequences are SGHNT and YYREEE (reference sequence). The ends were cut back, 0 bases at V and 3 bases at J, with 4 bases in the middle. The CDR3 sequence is CASSLGLYEQYF. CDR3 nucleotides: TGTGCCAGCAGCTTGGGTCTCTACGAGCAGTACTTC. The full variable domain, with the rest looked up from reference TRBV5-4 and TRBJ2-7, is ETGVTQSPTHLIKTRGQQVTLRCSSQSGHNTVSWYQQALGQGPQFIFQYYREEENGRGNFPPRFSGLQFPNYSSELNVNALELDDSALYLCASSLGLYEQYFGPGTRLTVT.

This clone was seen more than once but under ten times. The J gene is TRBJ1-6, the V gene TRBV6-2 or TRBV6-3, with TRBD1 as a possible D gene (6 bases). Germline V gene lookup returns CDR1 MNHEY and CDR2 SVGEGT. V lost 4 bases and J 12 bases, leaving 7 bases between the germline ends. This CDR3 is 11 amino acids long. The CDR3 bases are TGTGCCAGCAGTTCAGGGGTACCCCTCCACTTT. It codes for CASSSGVPLHF.

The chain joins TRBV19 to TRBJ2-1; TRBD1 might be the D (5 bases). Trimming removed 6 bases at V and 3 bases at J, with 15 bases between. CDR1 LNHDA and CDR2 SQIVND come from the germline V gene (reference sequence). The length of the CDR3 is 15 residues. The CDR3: CASSPGQGGYNEQFF. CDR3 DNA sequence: TGTGCCAGTAGCCCAGGGCAGGGCGGCTACAATGAGCAGTTCTTC.

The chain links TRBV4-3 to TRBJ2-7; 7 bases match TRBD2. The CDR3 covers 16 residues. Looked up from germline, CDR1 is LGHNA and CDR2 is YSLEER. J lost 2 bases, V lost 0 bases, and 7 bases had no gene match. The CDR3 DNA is TGCGCCAGCAGCCAAGATAAGGGACTATCAACCTACGAGCAGTACTTC. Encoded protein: CASSQDKGLSTYEQYF.

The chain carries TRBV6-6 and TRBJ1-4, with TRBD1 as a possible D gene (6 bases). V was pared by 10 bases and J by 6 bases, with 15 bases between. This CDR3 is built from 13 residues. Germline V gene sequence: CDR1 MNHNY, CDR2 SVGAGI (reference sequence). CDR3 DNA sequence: TGTGCCATCTCTCGGGACATTTATGAAAAACTGTTTTTT. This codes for CAISRDIYEKLFF.

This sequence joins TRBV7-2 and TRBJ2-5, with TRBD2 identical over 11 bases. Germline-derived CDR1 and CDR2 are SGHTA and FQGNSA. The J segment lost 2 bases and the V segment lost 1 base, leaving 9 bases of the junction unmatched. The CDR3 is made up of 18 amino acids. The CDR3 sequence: CASSLGLAGGAGQETQYF. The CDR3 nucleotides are TGTGCCAGCAGCTTAGGGCTAGCGGGGGGAGCAGGGCAAGAGACCCAGTACTTC.

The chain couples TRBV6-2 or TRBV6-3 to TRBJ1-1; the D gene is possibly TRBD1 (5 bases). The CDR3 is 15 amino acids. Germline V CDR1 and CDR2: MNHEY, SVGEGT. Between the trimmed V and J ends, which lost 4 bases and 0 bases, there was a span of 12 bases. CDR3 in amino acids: CASSFAGRVNTEAFF. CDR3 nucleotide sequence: TGTGCCAGCAGTTTTGCAGGGCGTGTGAACACTGAAGCTTTCTTT.

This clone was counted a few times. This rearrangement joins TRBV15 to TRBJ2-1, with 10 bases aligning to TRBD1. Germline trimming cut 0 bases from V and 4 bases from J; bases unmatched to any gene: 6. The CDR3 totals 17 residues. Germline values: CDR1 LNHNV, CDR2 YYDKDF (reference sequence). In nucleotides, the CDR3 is TGTGCCACCAGCAGAGATTGGGGACAGGGGATATACAATGAGCAGTTCTTC. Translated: CATSRDWGQGIYNEQFF.